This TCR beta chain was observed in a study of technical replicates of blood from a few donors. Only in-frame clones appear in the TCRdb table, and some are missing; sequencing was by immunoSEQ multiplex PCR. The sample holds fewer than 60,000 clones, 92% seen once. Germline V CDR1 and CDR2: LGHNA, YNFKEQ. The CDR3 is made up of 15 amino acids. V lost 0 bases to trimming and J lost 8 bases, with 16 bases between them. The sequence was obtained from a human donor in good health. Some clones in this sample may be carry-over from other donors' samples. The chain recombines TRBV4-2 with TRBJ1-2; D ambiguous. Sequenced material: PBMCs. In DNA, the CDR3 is TGTGCCAGCAGCCAAGAGAGGGCAGCATCCGGGGGCTACACCTTC. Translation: CASSQERAASGGYTF.